This is a list of T cell receptor beta chains from one sample in a study of blood T cell repertoires in COVID-19. Method: immunoSEQ multiplex PCR; TCRdb's copy keeps in-frame clones and lacks some. This table holds 410,000 or so clones, around 86% found once. The sequenced sample was peripheral blood. The receptors shown here come from a woman in her 30s with active or convalescent COVID-19. CDR3s include the opening cysteine and the closing phenylalanine or tryptophan. Fields, in order: J gene, D gene, CDR3 length, V gene, clone size, CDR3 DNA, CDR3 protein. D genes are given only for firm matches. Not every row has a clone size; where given, it reads once, few, many or a size class.

j_call: TRBJ2-7
d_call: TRBD1
cdr3_length: 15
v_call: TRBV30
clone_size: -
cdr3_nt: TGTGCCTGGAAATACTCACCCACGAACAGGGGGGAGCAGTACTTC
cdr3_aa: CAWKYSPTNRGEQYF

j_call: TRBJ1-1
d_call: TRBD1
cdr3_length: 15
v_call: TRBV5-4
clone_size: -
cdr3_nt: TGTGCCAGCAGCTTGAGAGGACAGGGTAGCGCTGAAGCTTTCTTT
cdr3_aa: CASSLRGQGSAEAFF

j_call: TRBJ1-4
d_call: TRBD1
cdr3_length: 19
v_call: TRBV5-1
clone_size: -
cdr3_nt: TGCGCCAGCAGCTTGGCCCCGGAACAGGGGCTAACATCTAATGAAAAACTGTTTTTT
cdr3_aa: CASSLAPEQGLTSNEKLFF

j_call: TRBJ2-5
d_call: TRBD2
cdr3_length: 17
v_call: TRBV5-4
clone_size: -
cdr3_nt: TGTGCCAGCAGCTTGGATCCTAGCGGGGGGGCCCAGGAGACCCAGTACTTC
cdr3_aa: CASSLDPSGGAQETQYF

j_call: TRBJ1-4
d_call: -
cdr3_length: 14
v_call: TRBV4-1
clone_size: -
cdr3_nt: TGCGCCAGCAGTCATCCAGGGCTAGATGAAAAACTGTTTTTT
cdr3_aa: CASSHPGLDEKLFF

j_call: TRBJ1-4
d_call: -
cdr3_length: 14
v_call: TRBV25-1
clone_size: -
cdr3_nt: TGTGCCAGCAGAAGGGGACAACGCTTCGAAAAACTGTTTTTT
cdr3_aa: CASRRGQRFEKLFF

j_call: TRBJ2-1
d_call: TRBD2
cdr3_length: 15
v_call: TRBV27
clone_size: once
cdr3_nt: TGTGCCAGCAGTCCGAATGCGGGAGTTTACAATGAGCAGTTCTTC
cdr3_aa: CASSPNAGVYNEQFF

j_call: TRBJ1-3
d_call: -
cdr3_length: 13
v_call: TRBV5-6
clone_size: -
cdr3_nt: TGTGCCAGCAGCTTGGCCGGGGGAAACACCATATATTTT
cdr3_aa: CASSLAGGNTIYF

j_call: TRBJ1-2
d_call: -
cdr3_length: 16
v_call: TRBV21-1
clone_size: -
cdr3_nt: TGTGCCAGCCCAATACAGGGGGCTCAGGCTAACTATGGCTACACCTTC
cdr3_aa: CASPIQGAQANYGYTF

j_call: TRBJ1-2
d_call: TRBD1
cdr3_length: 14
v_call: TRBV10-3
clone_size: -
cdr3_nt: TGTGCCATCAGTGGGGGGACAGGCCGATATGGCTACACCTTC
cdr3_aa: CAISGGTGRYGYTF